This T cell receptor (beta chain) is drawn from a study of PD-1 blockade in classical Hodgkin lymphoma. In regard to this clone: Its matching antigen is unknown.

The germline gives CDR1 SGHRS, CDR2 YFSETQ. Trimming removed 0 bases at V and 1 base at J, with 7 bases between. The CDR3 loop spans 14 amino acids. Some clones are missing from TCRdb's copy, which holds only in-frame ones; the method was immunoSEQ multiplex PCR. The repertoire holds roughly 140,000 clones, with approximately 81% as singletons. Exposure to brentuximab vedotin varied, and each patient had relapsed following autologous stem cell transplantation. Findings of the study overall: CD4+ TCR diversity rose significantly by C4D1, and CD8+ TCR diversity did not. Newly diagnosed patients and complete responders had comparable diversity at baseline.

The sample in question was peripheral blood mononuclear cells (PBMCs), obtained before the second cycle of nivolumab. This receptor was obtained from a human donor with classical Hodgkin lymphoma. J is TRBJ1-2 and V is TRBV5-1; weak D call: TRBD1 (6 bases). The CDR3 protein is CASSLGRGNYGYTF. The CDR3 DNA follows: TGCGCCAGCAGCTTGGGCAGGGGTAACTATGGCTACACCTTC.